The 30 T cell receptor beta chains listed next were all sequenced from one sample in a study of PD-1 blockade in mismatch repair-deficient tumors. Profiled with immunoSEQ multiplex PCR; TCRdb holds only in-frame clones, not every one. The table has approximately 130,000 clones, approximately 90% seen once; the top ten hold approximately 12%. The sequenced sample was peripheral blood, obtained 44 weeks after starting pembrolizumab. The source is an adult with mismatch repair-deficient cancer.

The chain links TRBV4-3 to TRBJ2-1; D is uncertain. Between the trimmed V and J ends, which lost 0 bases and 10 bases, there was a span of 13 bases. Germline CDR1 and CDR2: LGHNA and YSLEER. This CDR3 is 14 amino acids long. This CDR3 reads CASSQDGLGLEQFF. CDR3 in DNA: TGCGCCAGCAGCCAAGATGGCCTCGGCCTAGAGCAGTTCTTC.

The CDR3 nucleotides are TGTGCCAGCAGAAGCGGCTACGAGCAGTACTTC. This sequence encodes CASRSGYEQYF. V usage is TRBV6-5 and J usage is TRBJ2-7; D may be TRBD2 (5 bases). This CDR3 has 11 amino acids. The V end lost 6 bases, the J end lost 3 bases, and 6 bases lay between the germline ends. Germline CDR1 and CDR2: MNHEY and SVGAGI.

This rearrangement joins TRBV5-8 to TRBJ2-1, with TRBD1 identical over 9 bases. The CDR3 is 14 residues long. Germline assignment: CDR1 SGHTS and CDR2 YDEGEE. V was pared by 2 bases and J by 9 bases, with 6 bases of the junction left unmatched. This CDR3 is CASSLTGGGGEQFF. DNA of the CDR3: TGTGCCAGCAGCTTAACAGGGGGCGGTGGTGAGCAGTTCTTC.

This clone was found once. The CDR3 sequence: CASSLLPVTSLYEQYF. CDR3 bases: TGTGCCAGCAGCTTATTACCTGTAACTAGCCTTTACGAGCAGTACTTC. The V call is TRBV7-3, the J call TRBJ2-7; a possible D gene is TRBD2 (6 bases). The germline CDR1 and CDR2 sequences are SGHTA and FQGTGA. The CDR3 has 16 amino acids. Trimming removed 2 bases at V and 4 bases at J, with 18 bases between.

V gene TRBV19 combines with J gene TRBJ2-7, with a possible D match to TRBD1 (5 bases). The V gene lost 4 bases and the J gene lost 2 bases, with 12 bases spanning the gap. Germline V lookup: CDR1 LNHDA, CDR2 SQIVND (reference sequence). This CDR3 comprises 14 residues. The CDR3 loop is CASSTLTGPYEQYF. The CDR3 DNA reads TGTGCCAGTAGTACGCTAACAGGACCCTACGAGCAGTACTTC. The variable domain in full, with the rest retrieved from reference TRBV19 and TRBJ2-7, is DGGITQSPKYLFRKEGQNVTLSCEQNLNHDAMYWYRQDPGQGLRLIYYSQIVNDFQKGDIAEGYSVSREKKESFPLTVTSAQKNPTAFYLCASSTLTGPYEQYFGPGTRLTVT.

The rearrangement joins TRBV6-6 to TRBJ2-5; D gene unclear. V dropped 2 bases and J dropped 8 bases, with 15 bases sitting between them. Germline assignment: CDR1 MNHNY and CDR2 SVGAGI (reference sequence). The CDR3 has 14 amino acids. This chain's CDR3 is CASSYGRQEGTQYF. The DNA for the CDR3 is TGTGCCAGCAGTTACGGGCGTCAGGAAGGCACCCAGTACTTC.

The chain links TRBV9 to TRBJ2-3; 7 nucleotides line up with TRBD2. The CDR3 loop spans 15 amino acids. With V trimmed by 2 bases and J by 3 bases, 6 bases remained unmatched. Per germline, CDR1 SGDLS and CDR2 YYNGEE. Here the CDR3 DNA reads TGTGCCAGCAGCGTTGGGACTACCGCGACAGATACGCAGTATTTT. Translated, it gives CASSVGTTATDTQYF.

This chain links TRBV5-1 with TRBJ1-1; TRBD1 might be the D (5 bases). CDR3 length equals 18 residues. Trimming shortened V by 0 bases and J by 9 bases, and 27 bases separated the two germline ends. Germline CDR1 and CDR2: SGHRS and YFSETQ. In DNA form, the CDR3 reads TGCGCCAGCAGCTTGGACCCGAGGAGGGGTGGTGCCAGGCGACAAGCTTTCTTT. Residues: CASSLDPRRGGARRQAFF. Based on the CDR3 plus reference TRBV5-1 and TRBJ1-1, the full variable domain is KAGVTQTPRYLIKTRGQQVTLSCSPISGHRSVSWYQQTPGQGLQFLFEYFSETQRNKGNFPGRFSGRQFSNSRSEMNVSTLELGDSALYLCASSLDPRRGGARRQAFFGQGTRLTVV.

CDR3 nucleotides: TGCGCCAGCAGCTTGCTGGACAGCTACAATGAGCAGTTCTTC. Residues: CASSLLDSYNEQFF. The chain joins TRBV5-1 to TRBJ2-1; possibly TRBD1 for D (6 bases). V dropped 1 base and J dropped 3 bases, with 8 bases sitting between them. The CDR3 has 14 residues. Germline CDR1 reads SGHRS; CDR2 reads YFSETQ.

The chain links TRBV7-2 to TRBJ2-5; perhaps TRBD2 as D (5 bases). The CDR3 sequence is 12 residues long. CDR1 is SGHTA, CDR2 FQGNSA, per germline. V was pared by 1 base and J by 14 bases, with 14 bases between. CDR3 bases: TGTGCCAGCAGCTTAGAGGTCGGGATAGCCTACTTC. It codes for CASSLEVGIAYF. The full variable domain, in which reference TRBV7-2 and TRBJ2-5 provide the parts outside the CDR3, is GAGVSQSPSNKVTEKGKDVELRCDPISGHTALYWYRQSLGQGLEFLIYFQGNSAPDKSGLPSDRFSAERTGGSVSTLTIQRTQQEDSAVYLCASSLEVGIAYFGPGTRLLVL.

V usage is TRBV5-1 and J usage is TRBJ2-6, with 11 bases lining up with TRBD1. The CDR3 sequence is 19 residues long. Germline assignment: CDR1 SGHRS and CDR2 YFSETQ. J gave up 4 bases and V 0 bases, and 9 bases lay outside the gene matches. The CDR3 DNA follows: TGCGCCAGCAGCTTGGCCGGGACAGGGGGTCGGGGAGGGGCCAACGTCCTGACTTTC. Translation: CASSLAGTGGRGGANVLTF.

The chain is built from TRBV14 and TRBJ2-4; 14 positions agree with TRBD2. The CDR3 extends over 17 amino acids. V gave up 5 bases and J gave up 9 bases; unmatched junction bases: 12. In germline, CDR1 is SGHDN, CDR2 FVKESK. The CDR3 loop is CASSKTSGRARQGIQYF. The CDR3 DNA reads TGTGCCAGCAGCAAGACTAGCGGGAGGGCCCGTCAAGGCATTCAGTACTTC.

J is TRBJ1-3 and V is TRBV7-9, with D hard to call. The ends were cut back, 2 bases at V and 0 bases at J, with 20 bases in the middle. This CDR3 has 19 residues. CDR1 and CDR2 from the germline V gene are SEHNR and FQNEAQ (reference sequence). The CDR3 DNA is TGTGCCAGCAGCTTATTTGTAGCCCCAACAGAACCCTCTGGAAACACCATATATTTT. This translates into CASSLFVAPTEPSGNTIYF.

The CDR3 DNA follows: TGTGCCAGCAGCTTACAGGGGGATACGCAGTATTTT. This encodes CASSLQGDTQYF. The J gene is TRBJ2-3, the V gene TRBV7-3; a possible D gene is TRBD1 (6 bases). This CDR3 region has 12 residues. Germline V gene lookup returns CDR1 SGHTA and CDR2 FQGTGA. V lost 2 bases and J 6 bases, leaving 6 bases between the germline ends.

The chain uses TRBV13 and TRBJ2-6, with 8 bases matching TRBD1. Germline CDR1 PRHDT, CDR2 FYEKMQ (reference sequence). The CDR3 consists of 19 residues. Germline trimming cut 4 bases from V and 2 bases from J; bases unmatched to any gene: 13. The CDR3 reads CASSSSLGQGSPGANVLTF. CDR3 coding DNA: TGTGCCAGCAGCTCCTCCCTAGGACAGGGTAGCCCTGGGGCCAACGTCCTGACTTTC.

The chain couples TRBV29-1 to TRBJ2-1, with 8 bases identical to TRBD2. The CDR3 loop spans 14 amino acids. V lost 3 bases, J lost 6 bases, and 7 bases stayed unmatched. Germline V CDR1 and CDR2: SQVTM, ANQGSEA. CDR3 residues: CSVDAREVINEQFF. CDR3 nucleotide sequence: TGCAGCGTTGACGCGCGGGAGGTCATCAATGAGCAGTTCTTC.

The gene calls are TRBV28 and TRBJ2-3; maybe TRBD2 (7 bases). CDR3 size: 17 residues. Germline loops: CDR1 MDHEN, CDR2 SYDVKM. Trimming cost V 1 base and J 4 bases, with 18 bases left between them. DNA of the CDR3: TGTGCCAGCAGTTTATCGAAGGGGGGGTTGAGGTCAGATACGCAGTATTTT. It specifies CASSLSKGGLRSDTQYF.

This sequence joins TRBV29-1 and TRBJ2-7; 8 bases agree with TRBD1. The V gene's germline CDR1 is SQVTM and CDR2 ANQGSEA. With V trimmed by 5 bases and J by 2 bases, 5 bases remained unmatched. The CDR3 covers 13 residues. The CDR3 DNA follows: TGCAGCGTTCTGCAGGGGGCTACCTACGAGCAGTACTTC. Protein sequence: CSVLQGATYEQYF.

The V gene is TRBV5-1, the J gene TRBJ2-3, with TRBD2 identical over 8 bases. Per germline, CDR1 SGHRS and CDR2 YFSETQ. The CDR3 is 15 residues long. The V and J ends lost 0 bases and 3 bases, in that order; junction bases with no gene match: 3. This CDR3 is CASSLAGGATDTQYF. The CDR3 coding sequence is TGCGCCAGCAGCTTGGCCGGGGGGGCAACAGATACGCAGTATTTT. Combining the CDR3 with reference TRBV5-1 and TRBJ2-3 gives the whole variable domain KAGVTQTPRYLIKTRGQQVTLSCSPISGHRSVSWYQQTPGQGLQFLFEYFSETQRNKGNFPGRFSGRQFSNSRSEMNVSTLELGDSALYLCASSLAGGATDTQYFGPGTRLTVL.

Only a few counts were recorded for this clone. This chain joins TRBV14 and TRBJ2-1; 8 positions match TRBD2. The J segment lost 0 bases and the V segment lost 1 base, leaving 2 bases of the junction unmatched. The germline gives CDR1 SGHDN, CDR2 FVKESK. The length of the CDR3 is 16 residues. The CDR3 region is CASSQVAGSSYNEQFF. For the CDR3, the DNA is TGTGCCAGCAGCCAAGTAGCGGGGAGCTCCTACAATGAGCAGTTCTTC.

The chain carries TRBV4-3 and TRBJ1-1; 7 nucleotides agree with TRBD1. This CDR3 region has 16 residues. V dropped 3 bases and J dropped 2; count of bases not matched to a gene: 9. The germline CDR1 and CDR2 sequences are LGHNA and YSLEER. CDR3 protein: CASSQDIGTVNTEAFF. The DNA of the CDR3 is TGCGCCAGCAGCCAGGATATAGGGACAGTTAACACTGAAGCTTTCTTT.

The chain couples TRBV11-2 to TRBJ1-1; D not resolved. The V gene's germline CDR1 is SGHAT and CDR2 FQNNGV. The V and J ends lost 6 bases and 5 bases respectively, with 13 bases between them. This CDR3 comprises 13 residues. Here the CDR3 DNA reads TGTGCCAGCAGTCTGAATACCGGTACTGAAGCTTTCTTT. It translates to CASSLNTGTEAFF.

The gene calls are TRBV7-2 and TRBJ2-1; the D gene is possibly TRBD2 (5 bases). V was cut by 1 base and J by 1 base, with 14 bases left in between. Germline V CDR1 and CDR2: SGHTA, FQGNSA. The CDR3 extends over 17 amino acids. CDR3 amino acids: CASSLGGGQPSYNEQFF. In DNA, the CDR3 is TGTGCCAGCAGCTTAGGAGGCGGGCAGCCGTCCTACAATGAGCAGTTCTTC.

The rearrangement joins TRBV5-6 to TRBJ2-7, with D tentatively TRBD1 (7 bases). Trimming stripped 3 bases from V and 5 bases from J, with 24 bases between. Per the germline V gene, CDR1 is SGHDT and CDR2 is YYEEEE. This CDR3 spans 17 amino acids. The CDR3 reads CASSSPGPTVRGDEQYF. The CDR3, as DNA: TGTGCCAGCAGCTCCCCGGGACCGACAGTCAGGGGGGACGAGCAGTACTTC.

The rearrangement joins TRBV28 to TRBJ1-5; D is unresolved. This CDR3 is built from 15 residues. The V end was cut by 11 bases, the J end by 2 bases, with 19 bases between. Germline CDR1 reads MDHEN; CDR2 reads SYDVKM. CDR3 in amino acids: CAPRVSPWGNQPQHF. DNA for the CDR3: TGTGCCCCTAGGGTCAGCCCTTGGGGCAATCAGCCCCAGCATTTT.

The chain employs TRBV7-9 and TRBJ1-1; no clear D. This CDR3 has 15 residues. Germline V gives CDR1 SEHNR, CDR2 FQNEAQ (reference sequence). V dropped 5 bases and J dropped 0 bases, with 13 bases sitting between them. The CDR3 sequence is CASSPRTGLNTEAFF. The DNA of the CDR3 is TGTGCCAGCAGCCCAAGGACGGGGTTGAACACTGAAGCTTTCTTT.

The rearrangement links TRBV7-8 to TRBJ1-1; 10 bases fit TRBD1. Germline lookup yields CDR1 SGHVS and CDR2 FQNEAQ. The CDR3 has 20 residues. Trimming cost V 3 bases and J 2 bases; bases outside gene matches: 18. The CDR3 DNA reads as TGTGCCAGCAGCTTTACCGTATTCTGGGACAGGGGATTGGGCAACACTGAAGCTTTCTTT. Protein product: CASSFTVFWDRGLGNTEAFF. The complete variable domain, with remaining parts taken from reference TRBV7-8 and TRBJ1-1, reads GAGVSQSPRYKVAKRGQDVALRCDPISGHVSLFWYQQALGQGPEFLTYFQNEAQLDKSGLPSDRFFAERPEGSVSTLKIQRTQQEDSAVYLCASSFTVFWDRGLGNTEAFFGQGTRLTVV.

The chain uses TRBV7-6 and TRBJ2-5, with a possible D match to TRBD1 (5 bases). V shed 2 bases and J shed 5 bases, with 12 bases lying between them. This CDR3 comprises 14 residues. Germline V gene sequence: CDR1 SGHVS, CDR2 FNYEAQ. The CDR3 region is CASSLIRGVETQYF. The CDR3 bases are TGTGCCAGCAGCTTAATAAGGGGTGTTGAGACCCAGTACTTC. Full variable domain (outside the CDR3, taken from reference TRBV7-6 and TRBJ2-5): GAGVSQSPRYKVTKRGQDVALRCDPISGHVSLYWYRQALGQGPEFLTYFNYEAQQDKSGLPNDRFSAERPEGSISTLTIQRTEQRDSAMYRCASSLIRGVETQYFGPGTRLLVL.

This clone was detected once. V and J are TRBV4-1 and TRBJ1-5; 8 bases match TRBD1. There are 15 residues in the CDR3. Germline CDR1 MGHRA, CDR2 YSYEKL. Losses at the gene ends were 4 bases for V and 4 bases for J; bases not matched to a gene: 6. As DNA, the CDR3 is TGCGCCAGCAGCCGAAGACAGGGGCAAAATCAGCCCCAGCATTTT. Translation: CASSRRQGQNQPQHF.

The genes are TRBV11-2 and TRBJ2-2, with 7 bases matching TRBD2. Trimming removed 3 bases from V and 1 base from J; junction bases left unmatched: 5. Per the germline V gene, CDR1 is SGHAT and CDR2 is FQNNGV. This CDR3 region has 16 residues. CDR3 sequence: CASSLGRALNTGELFF. CDR3 coding DNA: TGTGCCAGCAGCTTGGGGAGGGCCCTGAACACCGGGGAGCTGTTTTTT.